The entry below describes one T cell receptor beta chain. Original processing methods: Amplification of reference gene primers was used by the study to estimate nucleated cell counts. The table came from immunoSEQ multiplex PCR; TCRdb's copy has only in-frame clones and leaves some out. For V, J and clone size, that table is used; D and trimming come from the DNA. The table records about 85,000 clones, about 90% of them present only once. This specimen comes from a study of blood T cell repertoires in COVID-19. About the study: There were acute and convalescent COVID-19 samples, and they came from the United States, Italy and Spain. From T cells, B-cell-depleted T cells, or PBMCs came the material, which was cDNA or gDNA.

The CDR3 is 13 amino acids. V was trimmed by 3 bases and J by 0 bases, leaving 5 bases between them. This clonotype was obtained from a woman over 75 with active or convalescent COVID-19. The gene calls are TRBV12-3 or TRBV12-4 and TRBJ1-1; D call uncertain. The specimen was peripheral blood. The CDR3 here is CASSLAVNTEAFF. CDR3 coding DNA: TGTGCCAGCAGTTTGGCAGTGAACACTGAAGCTTTCTTT.